These 30 T cell receptor beta chains were all obtained from the same sample, sequenced in a study of T-cell memory formation after mild COVID-19. TCRdb recomputed calls from the 5' RACE reads with MiXCR, one row per CDR3 protein. The sample has 550,000 to 650,000 distinct CDR3 sequences, 17% seen once; the top ten hold about 7.5%. The sample comprised PBMCs or a T cell subset sorted from them (not recorded which). The receptor set was obtained from an adult woman who had mild COVID-19 (a few samples of this study predate the infection). Cell type and time point are not known.

J is TRBJ2-1 and V is TRBV3-1; 10 bases agree with TRBD2. Unmatched junction bases numbered 7, after V lost 0 bases and J lost 5 bases. Germline CDR1 and CDR2: LGHDT and YNNKEL (reference sequence). The CDR3 has 17 amino acids. Written as DNA, the CDR3 is TGTGCCAGCAGCCAAGATTTAGGACTAGCGGTCAACAATGAGCAGTTCTTC. This encodes CASSQDLGLAVNNEQFF.

There are many counts of this clonotype. The CDR3 nucleotides are TGTGCCAGCAGTGACGGGGGGGCCACAGATACGCAGTATTTT. Its protein is CASSDGGATDTQYF. The rearrangement uses TRBV6-4 and TRBJ2-3, with a tentative D call TRBD2 (7 bases). CDR3 length: 14 residues. V was shortened by 2 bases and J by 2 bases, with 8 bases between the two germline ends. The germline V gene encodes CDR1 MRHNA and CDR2 SNTAGT.

V usage is TRBV29-1 and J usage is TRBJ2-5; D ambiguous. This CDR3 has 13 residues. The V gene lost 3 bases and the J gene lost 1 base, with 9 bases spanning the gap. The germline gives CDR1 SQVTM, CDR2 ANQGSEA. In nucleotides, the CDR3 is TGCAGCGTTGATTATACGCTCCAAGAGACCCAGTACTTC. Protein sequence: CSVDYTLQETQYF.

The chain has TRBV15 and TRBJ2-3, with 9 bases aligning to TRBD2. The trim removed 3 bases at V and 9 bases at J, leaving 13 bases unmatched. Germline CDR1 and CDR2: LNHNV and YYDKDF (reference sequence). There are 16 residues in the CDR3. In DNA, the CDR3 is TGTGCCACCAGCAGCATAATAGCGGGAGATGGTAGGACGCAGTATTTT. It is translated as CATSSIIAGDGRTQYF.

The genes are TRBV29-1 and TRBJ2-5, with TRBD1 as a possible D gene (6 bases). Germline values: CDR1 SQVTM, CDR2 ANQGSEA. Deletions cut 8 bases from V and 0 bases from J, with 10 bases between. CDR3 length equals 12 residues. CDR3 loop: CSTGTNQETQYF. CDR3 DNA sequence: TGCAGCACTGGGACAAACCAAGAGACCCAGTACTTC.

The genes are TRBV25-1 and TRBJ2-2; no reliable D call. V dropped 4 bases and J dropped 4 bases, with 19 bases sitting between them. CDR1 is MGHDK and CDR2 is SYGVNS in the germline V gene. There are 17 residues in the CDR3. The DNA of the CDR3 is TGTGCCAGCAGTGTGGGCCGAGTAGGTCACCCCACCGGGGAGCTGTTTTTT. It translates to CASSVGRVGHPTGELFF.

This clonotype was counted a few times. The genes are TRBV5-5 and TRBJ2-1; D gene uncertain. Germline V CDR1 and CDR2: SGHKS, YYEKEE (reference sequence). The CDR3 loop spans 15 amino acids. The V gene lost 0 bases and the J gene lost 0 bases, with 7 bases spanning the gap. This CDR3 is CASSLAQSSYNEQFF. The CDR3 bases are TGTGCCAGCAGCTTGGCCCAAAGCTCCTACAATGAGCAGTTCTTC. The whole variable domain, filled in from reference TRBV5-5 and TRBJ2-1, reads DAGVTQSPTHLIKTRGQQVTLRCSPISGHKSVSWYQQVLGQGPQFIFQYYEKEERGRGNFPDRFSARQFPNYSSELNVNALLLGDSALYLCASSLAQSSYNEQFFGPGTRLTVL.

A few counts support this clonotype. The genes are TRBV12-3 or TRBV12-4 and TRBJ2-6; the D gene is possibly TRBD2 (5 bases). V was trimmed by 7 bases and J by 3 bases, leaving 16 bases between them. The CDR3 has 16 residues. This chain's CDR3 is CASTTRGIYGANVLTF. The CDR3 DNA reads as TGTGCCAGCACTACTCGAGGGATCTATGGGGCCAACGTCCTGACTTTC.

The chain uses TRBV7-3 and TRBJ2-3, with a weak D call TRBD2 (7 bases). This CDR3 has 17 amino acids. The V end was cut by 5 bases, the J end by 2 bases, with 20 bases between. Germline V gene data show CDR1 as SGHTA and CDR2 as FQGTGA. CDR3 DNA: TGTGCCAGCAGCGCCCAGGTGACGCGGGGGCACACAGATACGCAGTATTTT. It yields the protein CASSAQVTRGHTDTQYF.

This clonotype was counted only a few times. This chain links TRBV7-2 with TRBJ2-4; 9 positions agree with TRBD2. The CDR3 contains 20 residues. Germline lookup yields CDR1 SGHTA and CDR2 FQGNSA. V lost 5 bases to trimming and J lost 0 bases; unmatched junction nucleotides: 17. DNA for the CDR3: TGTGCCAGCAGCCAATTACTAGCGGGCGGGTTTTATAGAGCCAAAAACATTCAGTACTTC. It encodes CASSQLLAGGFYRAKNIQYF.

This clonotype was detected a few times. The chain recombines TRBV3-1 with TRBJ2-7; the D is unclear. The CDR3 spans 16 residues. Per the germline V gene, CDR1 is LGHDT and CDR2 is YNNKEL (reference sequence). Trimming shortened V by 5 bases and J by 2 bases, and 19 bases separated the two germline ends. The CDR3 here is CASSDRGLQSPYEQYF. The DNA for the CDR3 is TGTGCCAGCAGCGACCGAGGTCTCCAAAGCCCCTACGAGCAGTACTTC.

This clonotype came up a few times. The V and J genes are TRBV12-3 or TRBV12-4 and TRBJ2-1, with D perhaps matching TRBD1 (6 bases). Trimming pared 4 bases from V and 0 bases from J, leaving 13 bases between. This CDR3 spans 16 amino acids. In nucleotides, the CDR3 is TGTGCCAGCAGTTGGGGGCGGATAAGCTCCTACAATGAGCAGTTCTTC. Translating it yields CASSWGRISSYNEQFF.

The chain recombines TRBV12-3 or TRBV12-4 with TRBJ1-1; D unclear. The V gene lost 7 bases and the J gene lost 7 bases, with 7 bases spanning the gap. The CDR3 runs 10 residues. The CDR3 loop reads CASIWIEAFF. The CDR3 DNA reads as TGTGCCAGCATTTGGATTGAAGCTTTCTTT.

The rearrangement uses TRBV7-9 and TRBJ2-5; D perhaps matches TRBD2 (6 bases). Per germline, CDR1 SEHNR and CDR2 FQNEAQ (reference sequence). V lost 0 bases and J 0 bases, leaving 17 bases between the germline ends. CDR3 length: 18 amino acids. The CDR3 nucleotides read TGTGCCAGCAGCTTAGCTTTACAGCTCGCGGGATACCAAGAGACCCAGTACTTC. Encoded protein: CASSLALQLAGYQETQYF.

The CDR3 is CSVAQGVSYSGANVLTF. CDR3 DNA: TGCAGCGTTGCGCAGGGGGTATCGTACTCTGGGGCCAACGTCCTGACTTTC. The V and J genes are TRBV29-1 and TRBJ2-6, with 7 bases identical to TRBD1. The CDR3 loop spans 17 amino acids. Germline CDR1 SQVTM, CDR2 ANQGSEA. Trimming at V came to 4 bases and at J to 0 bases, leaving 9 bases not matched to a gene.

V and J are TRBV24-1 and TRBJ2-1; 7 bases fit TRBD2. Near its end, the DNA agrees better with TRBJ2-5, so the J call may be wrong. Germline lookup yields CDR1 KGHDR and CDR2 SFDVKD. The CDR3 has 13 residues. CDR3 residues: CATRPGGQETQYF. For the CDR3, the DNA is TGTGCCACTCGACCCGGGGGGCAAGAGACCCAGTACTTC.

This clonotype was seen a few times. V usage is TRBV24-1 and J usage is TRBJ2-7; 9 nucleotides line up with TRBD1. The trim removed 6 bases at V and 5 bases at J, leaving 4 bases unmatched. The CDR3 sequence is 13 residues long. Germline loops: CDR1 KGHDR, CDR2 SFDVKD. CDR3 nucleotide sequence: TGTGCCACCAGTCCCGGGACAGGGCACGAGCAGTACTTC. Amino acid sequence: CATSPGTGHEQYF.

V and J are TRBV20-1 and TRBJ1-6; 8 bases are shared with TRBD1. J was trimmed by 6 bases and V by 6 bases; bases with no gene match: 10. The CDR3 has 15 residues. Germline lookup yields CDR1 DFQATT and CDR2 SNEGSKA (reference sequence). This CDR3 is CSARGQGARNSPLHF. CDR3 bases: TGCAGTGCAAGGGGCCAGGGGGCGCGTAATTCACCCCTCCACTTT.

This clonotype was counted only a few times. This chain connects TRBV13 to TRBJ2-7; 10 positions agree with TRBD1. This CDR3 comprises 15 residues. V was clipped by 4 bases and J by 6 bases; unmatched bases: 9. Germline V gives CDR1 PRHDT, CDR2 FYEKMQ (reference sequence). The CDR3 nucleotides are TGTGCCAGCAGCTCGCGGACAGGGGGTTTCGGCGAGCAGTACTTC. Amino acids: CASSSRTGGFGEQYF.

The chain joins TRBV18 to TRBJ2-1; D uncertain. The V gene lost 2 bases and the J gene lost 1 base, with 9 bases spanning the gap. CDR1 and CDR2 from the germline V gene are KGHSH and LQKENI. There are 15 residues in the CDR3. This CDR3 reads CASSPAAPSYNEQFF. The CDR3 nucleotides are TGTGCCAGCTCACCAGCGGCACCGTCCTACAATGAGCAGTTCTTC.

This clonotype was seen ten or more times. The V gene is TRBV4-3, the J gene TRBJ2-7; D is unclear. V shed 1 base and J shed 0 bases, with 10 bases lying between them. The CDR3 is made up of 15 amino acids. Germline lookup yields CDR1 LGHNA and CDR2 YSLEER. CDR3 coding DNA: TGCGCCAGCAGCCAAGCCGAGTCCAGCTCCTACGAGCAGTACTTC. This gives the protein CASSQAESSSYEQYF.

This sequence joins TRBV6-5 and TRBJ1-2; 8 nucleotides align to TRBD1. V shed 5 bases, J shed 6 bases, and the junction held 11 bases outside the gene matches. The CDR3 is 15 residues long. Per the germline V gene, CDR1 is MNHEY and CDR2 is SVGAGI. CDR3 sequence reads: CASSIDGQGWDGYTF. The CDR3, as DNA: TGTGCCAGCAGTATCGACGGACAGGGCTGGGATGGCTACACCTTC.

This chain connects TRBV20-1 to TRBJ2-1; D is ambiguous. Germline V gene data show CDR1 as DFQATT and CDR2 as SNEGSKA (reference sequence). The V end lost 0 bases, the J end lost 8 bases, and 8 bases lay between the germline ends. This CDR3 has 12 residues. The CDR3 region has the DNA TGCAGTGCTAGAGATTTAGGGTATGAGCAGTTCTTC. This codes for CSARDLGYEQFF.

This clonotype was seen ten or more times. The chain is built from TRBV7-8 and TRBJ2-5; 11 positions agree with TRBD2. J was trimmed by 5 bases and V by 1 base; bases with no gene match: 9. CDR1 and CDR2 from the germline V gene are SGHVS and FQNEAQ. This CDR3 has 17 amino acids. The CDR3 DNA reads TGTGCCAGCAGCTTAGTTCCACTAGCGGGAGTATGGGAGACCCAGTACTTC. This codes for CASSLVPLAGVWETQYF.

This clonotype was detected ten times or more. This rearrangement joins TRBV20-1 to TRBJ1-5; D might be TRBD1 (6 bases). V lost 1 base, J lost 3 bases, and 13 bases lay in between. CDR3 length: 15 amino acids. Germline V gene data show CDR1 as DFQATT and CDR2 as SNEGSKA (reference sequence). The CDR3 reads CSARVQGLNNQPQHF. For the CDR3, the DNA is TGCAGTGCTAGAGTCCAGGGGCTAAACAATCAGCCCCAGCATTTT.

This CDR3 reads CSAFWTSGRNDNEQFF. DNA for the CDR3: TGCAGTGCTTTTTGGACTAGCGGGAGAAATGACAATGAGCAGTTCTTC. The chain joins TRBV20-1 to TRBJ2-1, with 13 nucleotides matching TRBD2. CDR3 size: 16 residues. V lost 5 bases and J lost 5; bases outside the gene matches: 9. The germline V gene encodes CDR1 DFQATT and CDR2 SNEGSKA (reference sequence).

In its sample, this clonotype was seen many times. The rearrangement uses TRBV12-3 or TRBV12-4 and TRBJ2-7; no firm D call. Trimming stripped 2 bases from V and 2 bases from J, with 10 bases between. The CDR3 spans 14 residues. CDR3 sequence (DNA): TGTGCCAGCAGTTTAAGCCACGGAGCCTACGAGCAGTACTTC. It encodes CASSLSHGAYEQYF.

The chain is built from TRBV6-2 or TRBV6-3 and TRBJ1-5, with 9 bases matching TRBD1. The germline CDR1 and CDR2 sequences are MNHEY and SVGEGT. The CDR3 spans 15 residues. Trimming took 4 bases from V and 6 from J; bases not matched to a gene: 7. Here the CDR3 reads CASSWQGQGRQPQHF. CDR3 DNA sequence: TGTGCCAGCAGTTGGCAGGGACAGGGTCGTCAGCCCCAGCATTTT.

The chain combines TRBV7-9 with TRBJ2-7; D not certain. V gave up 4 bases and J gave up 3 bases, with 13 bases separating them. CDR3 length: 14 amino acids. From germline, CDR1 is SEHNR and CDR2 FQNEAQ (reference sequence). CDR3 region: CASSSPTQVYEQYF. CDR3 DNA: TGTGCCAGCAGCTCTCCGACGCAAGTCTACGAGCAGTACTTC.

The rearrangement uses TRBV9 and TRBJ2-5, with D perhaps TRBD2 (6 bases). Germline V gives CDR1 SGDLS, CDR2 YYNGEE. CDR3 length: 13 residues. The V gene lost 4 bases and the J gene lost 5 bases, with 12 bases spanning the gap. In DNA form, the CDR3 reads TGTGCCAGCAGCATCGGGAGTTTGGAGACCCAGTACTTC. Its protein is CASSIGSLETQYF.